This T cell receptor beta chain was identified during a study of T-cell memory formation after mild COVID-19. General observations from the study: What remained unconfirmed was the SARS-CoV-2 specificity of second-wave clones peaking on day 37.

A word on this clonotype: Its antigen is unknown. The junction and the germline gene differ at one end; a read error may be behind it.

There are 13 residues in the CDR3. Germline lookup yields CDR1 LNHNV and CDR2 YYDKDF (reference sequence). One entry per CDR3 protein, called by TCRdb with MiXCR from the 5' RACE reads. In the table there are around 300,000 distinct CDR3 sequences, over 15% of which are singletons. The V gene is TRBV15, the J gene TRBJ1-5, with D unclear. The clonotype comes from a man aged 18 to 30 who had mild COVID-19 (a few samples of this study predate the infection). Cell type and time point are not known. The specimen sequenced was PBMCs or a T cell subset sorted from them (not recorded which). The CDR3 nucleotides are TGTGCCACCAGCAAGGACCCCCATCAGCCCCAGAATTTT. Translating it yields CATSKDPHQPQNF.